A selection of T cell receptor beta chains follows, all from one sample in a study of tumor-infiltrating lymphocytes in primary liver carcinoma. TCRdb passed the multiplex PCR reads through MiXCR, listing each CDR3 protein once. The sample consists of about 300,000 distinct CDR3 sequences, roughly 60% of them appearing once. Sequences were obtained from peripheral blood. The source of these receptors is a man aged 40-49 years with primary liver carcinoma and hepatitis B virus infection. Both conserved end residues are part of each CDR3. A D gene is named only where the DNA matches it firmly. The size entry is marked missing in some rows and otherwise reads once, few, many or a size class.

J gene: TRBJ2-3
clone size: .
D gene: TRBD2
V gene: TRBV29-1
CDR3 DNA: TGCAGCGTTGGGGAGGGTCAGTCCCAGTATTTT
CDR3 protein: CSVGEGQSQYF

J gene: TRBJ1-2
clone size: .
D gene: .
V gene: TRBV5-6
CDR3 DNA: TGTGCCAGCAGCTTGGTCGCGGCAGGGAACTATGACTACACCTTC
CDR3 protein: CASSLVAAGNYDYTF

J gene: TRBJ2-2
clone size: .
D gene: .
V gene: TRBV6-1
CDR3 DNA: TGTGCCAGCAGTGATGGGGTCTGGGGCCTCCGTGGCGGGGAGCTGTTTTTT
CDR3 protein: CASSDGVWGLRGGELFF

J gene: TRBJ2-7
clone size: .
D gene: .
V gene: TRBV6-2/TRBV6-3
CDR3 DNA: TGTGTCAGCAGTTATCGTTCTTACGAGCAATACTTC
CDR3 protein: CVSSYRSYEQYF

J gene: TRBJ2-7
clone size: many
D gene: .
V gene: TRBV12-3/TRBV12-4
CDR3 DNA: TGTGCCAGCAGCAGGGGGGCCCTACGCGGCGAGCAGTACTTC
CDR3 protein: CASSRGALRGEQYF

J gene: TRBJ2-3
clone size: .
D gene: .
V gene: TRBV5-4
CDR3 DNA: TGTGCCAGCAGCTTGCTCGCGGGAAGGCCCTCAGATACGCAATATTTT
CDR3 protein: CASSLLAGRPSDTQYF

J gene: TRBJ2-3
clone size: .
D gene: .
V gene: TRBV7-9
CDR3 DNA: TGTGCCAGCAGCTCCCCCGGGCTAGCTGAAGATACGCAGTATTTT
CDR3 protein: CASSSPGLAEDTQYF

J gene: TRBJ2-7
clone size: .
D gene: .
V gene: TRBV2
CDR3 DNA: TGTGCCAGCAGGGGGACCGTGAGCGAGCAGTACTTC
CDR3 protein: CASRGTVSEQYF

J gene: TRBJ2-3
clone size: .
D gene: .
V gene: TRBV5-1
CDR3 DNA: TGCGCCAGCAGCTTGGAAACTAGCACAGATACGCAGTATTTT
CDR3 protein: CASSLETSTDTQYF

J gene: TRBJ1-1
clone size: .
D gene: .
V gene: TRBV5-6
CDR3 DNA: TGTGCCAGCAGCAGGGGACGCCGGCGCGACACTGAAGCTTTCTTT
CDR3 protein: CASSRGRRRDTEAFF

J gene: TRBJ1-2
clone size: .
D gene: TRBD1
V gene: TRBV7-2
CDR3 DNA: TGTGCCAGCAGCTTACAAGGGGGCAGTGGGGATGGCTACACCTTC
CDR3 protein: CASSLQGGSGDGYTF

J gene: TRBJ1-1
clone size: .
D gene: .
V gene: TRBV24-1
CDR3 DNA: TGTGCCACCAGTGATTTTAGGGGGTCTGAAGCTTTCTTT
CDR3 protein: CATSDFRGSEAFF

J gene: TRBJ2-2
clone size: few
D gene: .
V gene: TRBV2
CDR3 DNA: TGTGCCAGCAGTAATAGTGTGGCCGGGGAGCTGTTTTTT
CDR3 protein: CASSNSVAGELFF

J gene: TRBJ1-1
clone size: .
D gene: .
V gene: TRBV28
CDR3 DNA: TGTGCCAGCAGTCCCGCCCGACTGAAGAACAGTGAAGCTTTCTTT
CDR3 protein: CASSPARLKNSEAFF

J gene: TRBJ2-4
clone size: many
D gene: .
V gene: TRBV6-2/TRBV6-3
CDR3 DNA: TGTGCCAGCAGTCTCTCCCTCGCCAAAAACATTCAGTACTTC
CDR3 protein: CASSLSLAKNIQYF

J gene: TRBJ2-2
clone size: few
D gene: TRBD1
V gene: TRBV10-3
CDR3 DNA: TGTGCCATCCGAGGACAGGGGAACACCGGGGAGCTGTTTTTT
CDR3 protein: CAIRGQGNTGELFF

J gene: TRBJ1-4
clone size: .
D gene: .
V gene: TRBV4-3
CDR3 DNA: TGCGCCAGCAACCAAGTCCGCGGGCCAGGGGTACTGTTTTTT
CDR3 protein: CASNQVRGPGVLFF

J gene: TRBJ2-1
clone size: .
D gene: .
V gene: TRBV5-1
CDR3 DNA: TGCGCCAGCAGCTTGGAACCGTCGCGCCGTGAGCAGTTCTTC
CDR3 protein: CASSLEPSRREQFF

J gene: TRBJ2-1
clone size: many
D gene: .
V gene: TRBV11-3
CDR3 DNA: TGTGCCAGCAGCCCTGGGTTTGAGGGCAATGAGCAGTTCTTC
CDR3 protein: CASSPGFEGNEQFF

J gene: TRBJ1-1
clone size: .
D gene: .
V gene: TRBV21-1
CDR3 DNA: TGTGCCAGCAGCCCACCCGGACGTCCTGAAGCTTTCTTT
CDR3 protein: CASSPPGRPEAFF

J gene: TRBJ2-4
clone size: .
D gene: .
V gene: TRBV29-1
CDR3 DNA: TGCAGCGTTGAAGGTATCCATGGGAAGGGCGTTCAGTACTTC
CDR3 protein: CSVEGIHGKGVQYF

J gene: TRBJ2-2
clone size: .
D gene: .
V gene: TRBV10-1
CDR3 DNA: TGCGCCAGCAGCGATTACACCGGGGAGCGGTTTTTT
CDR3 protein: CASSDYTGERFF

J gene: TRBJ2-4
clone size: .
D gene: .
V gene: TRBV11-2
CDR3 DNA: TGTGCCAGCAGCTTATGGCGGGGAGCCAAAAACATTCAGTACTTC
CDR3 protein: CASSLWRGAKNIQYF

J gene: TRBJ1-6
clone size: many
D gene: .
V gene: TRBV4-3
CDR3 DNA: TGCGCCAGCAGCCAAGATAGCGTTAGCTCCTATAATTCACCCCTCCACTTT
CDR3 protein: CASSQDSVSSYNSPLHF

J gene: TRBJ2-6
clone size: .
D gene: TRBD1
V gene: TRBV10-3
CDR3 DNA: TGTTCCATCAGAGCTGGGACAGGGGATTCAGGGGCCAACCTCCTGACTTTC
CDR3 protein: CSIRAGTGDSGANLLTF

J gene: TRBJ2-3
clone size: many
D gene: .
V gene: TRBV29-1
CDR3 DNA: TGCAGCGTTGATTTAGGAACAGATACGCAGTATTTT
CDR3 protein: CSVDLGTDTQYF